The 18 T cell receptor beta chains presented below share a single source sample, sequenced in a study of blood T cell repertoires in COVID-19. Repertoires were generated with immunoSEQ multiplex PCR, while TCRdb's copy carries only in-frame clones and drops some. The sample shows 100,000 to 150,000 clones, around 87% of them seen only once. The sequenced sample consisted of peripheral blood. Every receptor here comes from a middle-aged man with acute or convalescent COVID-19.

J is TRBJ2-2 and V is TRBV25-1, with a tentative D call TRBD2 (6 bases). Trimming took off 4 bases at V and 6 bases at J, with 12 bases between the two ends. The CDR3 is 14 amino acids. Germline V CDR1 and CDR2: MGHDK, SYGVNS. CDR3 sequence: CASSAAGRAGELFF. For the CDR3, the DNA is TGTGCCAGCAGTGCCGCGGGGCGGGCCGGGGAGCTGTTTTTT. Combining the CDR3 with reference TRBV25-1 and TRBJ2-2 gives the whole variable domain EADIYQTPRYLVIGTGKKITLECSQTMGHDKMYWYQQDPGMELHLIHYSYGVNSTEKGDLSSESTVSRIRTEHFPLTLESARPSHTSQYLCASSAAGRAGELFFGEGSRLTVL.

The chain couples TRBV30 to TRBJ1-1; TRBD1 agrees at 9 bases. CDR1 and CDR2 from the germline V gene are GTSNPN and SVGIG (reference sequence). CDR3 size: 14 residues. V lost 4 bases and J lost 3; bases outside the gene matches: 6. The CDR3 nucleotides are TGTGCCTGGAACAGGGGGCGAGGGGACACTGAAGCTTTCTTT. Protein sequence: CAWNRGRGDTEAFF. Full variable domain (outside the CDR3, taken from reference TRBV30 and TRBJ1-1): SQTIHQWPATLVQPVGSPLSLECTVEGTSNPNLYWYRQAAGRGLQLLFYSVGIGQISSEVPQNLSASRPQDRQFILSSKKLLLSDSGFYLCAWNRGRGDTEAFFGQGTRLTVV.

The chain is built from TRBV27 and TRBJ2-1, with 7 bases matching TRBD2. The CDR3 has 14 amino acids. Germline V gene lookup returns CDR1 MNHEY and CDR2 SMNVEV (reference sequence). V shed 4 bases and J 12 bases; nucleotides not matched to a gene: 12. CDR3 amino acids: CASSWGGPTTVQFF. CDR3 nucleotides: TGTGCCAGCAGTTGGGGAGGGCCCACGACGGTGCAGTTCTTC.

A few counts support this clone. The chain recombines TRBV7-2 with TRBJ2-7; the D gene is possibly TRBD1 (6 bases). The V end lost 5 bases, the J end lost 0 bases, and 11 bases lay between the germline ends. CDR1 SGHTA and CDR2 FQGNSA come from the germline V gene. The CDR3 is 14 residues long. CDR3 in DNA: TGTGCCAGCAGCCTTAACAGGGACTCCTACGAGCAGTACTTC. It specifies CASSLNRDSYEQYF. The variable domain in full, with the rest retrieved from reference TRBV7-2 and TRBJ2-7, is GAGVSQSPSNKVTEKGKDVELRCDPISGHTALYWYRQSLGQGLEFLIYFQGNSAPDKSGLPSDRFSAERTGGSVSTLTIQRTQQEDSAVYLCASSLNRDSYEQYFGPGTRLTVT.

This chain uses TRBV5-1 with TRBJ2-1; TRBD2 aligns across 11 bases. This CDR3 comprises 16 residues. V gave up 3 bases and J gave up 4 bases; unmatched junction bases: 6. Germline V gives CDR1 SGHRS, CDR2 YFSETQ. The CDR3 DNA reads as TGCGCCAGCAGCTGGGGAGGGACTAGCGGATACAATGAGCAGTTCTTC. Residues: CASSWGGTSGYNEQFF.

This chain connects TRBV30 to TRBJ2-3; 8 nucleotides match TRBD2. V was pared by 8 bases and J by 2 bases, with 6 bases of the junction left unmatched. From germline, CDR1 is GTSNPN and CDR2 SVGIG (reference sequence). The CDR3 sequence is 13 residues long. This chain's CDR3 is CASLSGNTDTQYF. CDR3 DNA sequence: TGTGCCAGCCTTAGCGGGAACACAGATACGCAGTATTTT.

The chain couples TRBV10-2 to TRBJ2-1, with D uncertain. Germline CDR1 is WSHSY and CDR2 is SAAADI. Deletions cut 5 bases from V and 8 bases from J, with 16 bases between. This CDR3 has 14 residues. In DNA, the CDR3 is TGCGCCAGCAGTCCCGCGGTGGGTGCGGATGAGCAGTTCTTC. This sequence encodes CASSPAVGADEQFF.

V usage is TRBV27 and J usage is TRBJ1-5, with TRBD1 identical over 7 bases. The CDR3 is 16 amino acids. Germline CDR1 and CDR2: MNHEY and SMNVEV (reference sequence). J was trimmed by 4 bases and V by 6 bases; bases with no gene match: 12. This CDR3 reads CASSAVTGVKNQPQHF. Here the CDR3 DNA reads TGTGCCAGCAGCGCGGTCACAGGGGTGAAGAATCAGCCCCAGCATTTT.

The chain uses TRBV5-1 and TRBJ2-1, with 7 positions matching TRBD2. Germline V gene sequence: CDR1 SGHRS, CDR2 YFSETQ. CDR3 length: 16 residues. Trimming took 4 bases from V and 1 from J; bases not matched to a gene: 8. The CDR3 sequence: CASSPYGRESYNEQFF. The CDR3 DNA follows: TGCGCCAGCAGCCCTTACGGGCGGGAGTCCTACAATGAGCAGTTCTTC.

This clone has a single count. The chain recombines TRBV24-1 with TRBJ1-1; D unclear. Germline V gives CDR1 KGHDR, CDR2 SFDVKD. The CDR3 spans 12 residues. Trimming cost V 7 bases and J 10 bases, with 15 bases left between them. CDR3 sequence reads: CATSPAAGRAFF. The CDR3 region has the DNA TGTGCCACCAGCCCCGCTGCGGGGAGAGCTTTCTTT.

V gene TRBV13 combines with J gene TRBJ2-7, with D possibly TRBD1 on 5 matching bases. The CDR3 totals 12 residues. Trimming stripped 5 bases from V and 4 bases from J, with 9 bases between. Germline CDR1 is PRHDT and CDR2 is FYEKMQ (reference sequence). CDR3 bases: TGTGCCAGCAGCAACGACAGTTACGAGCAGTACTTC. Translating it yields CASSNDSYEQYF.

CDR3 residues: CASRRSYEQYF. In nucleotides, the CDR3 is TGTGCCTCGAGGAGGTCCTACGAGCAGTACTTC. V is TRBV6-5 and J is TRBJ2-7; D might be TRBD2 (5 bases). The germline V and J ends were trimmed by 11 bases and 1 base, with 9 bases remaining between them. This CDR3 has 11 residues. In germline, CDR1 is MNHEY, CDR2 SVGAGI.

The J gene is TRBJ2-7, the V gene TRBV11-3, with TRBD2 as a possible D gene (5 bases). There are 14 residues in the CDR3. Looked up from germline, CDR1 is SGHNT and CDR2 is YENEEA. Trimming stripped 0 bases from V and 0 bases from J, with 6 bases between. The CDR3 spells CASSLEAGSYEQYF. Here the CDR3 DNA reads TGTGCCAGCAGCTTAGAGGCGGGCTCCTACGAGCAGTACTTC.

The chain has TRBV19 and TRBJ1-2, with TRBD1 as a possible D gene (5 bases). V lost 6 bases, J lost 8 bases, and 19 bases lay in between. The CDR3 length is 14 residues. Germline assignment: CDR1 LNHDA and CDR2 SQIVND (reference sequence). In DNA, the CDR3 is TGTGCCAGTAGAGAAAGAGGGGAGGCTGGAGGCTACACCTTC. This gives the protein CASRERGEAGGYTF.

The V gene is TRBV4-1, the J gene TRBJ2-1; weak D call: TRBD2 (6 bases). The CDR3 covers 15 residues. Per germline, CDR1 MGHRA and CDR2 YSYEKL. The germline V and J ends were trimmed by 1 base and 8 bases, with 15 bases remaining between them. CDR3 bases: TGCGCCAGCAGCCAAGGCCCGGGAGAGGATGATGAGCAGTTCTTC. This gives the protein CASSQGPGEDDEQFF.

The rearrangement links TRBV10-3 to TRBJ1-2; TRBD1 might be the D (6 bases). The CDR3 extends over 15 amino acids. V was clipped by 4 bases and J by 2 bases, with 14 bases between them. In germline, CDR1 is ENHRY, CDR2 SYGVKD. CDR3 nucleotide sequence: TGTGCCATCAGTGGGCAAAAGGGGGTAAACTATGGCTACACCTTC. As protein: CAISGQKGVNYGYTF.

This clone was found once. This chain links TRBV27 with TRBJ2-3, with D unresolved. The CDR3 is 14 amino acids. Germline V gives CDR1 MNHEY, CDR2 SMNVEV (reference sequence). V was shortened by 7 bases and J by 3 bases, with 14 bases between the two germline ends. CDR3 DNA sequence: TGTGCCAGCAATCTCAGATCCTTTACAGATACGCAGTATTTT. Translation gives CASNLRSFTDTQYF.

The chain combines TRBV10-2 with TRBJ1-2, with TRBD1 as a possible D gene (6 bases). This CDR3 comprises 14 residues. Germline CDR1 and CDR2: WSHSY and SAAADI. V was clipped by 0 bases and J by 4 bases, with 9 bases between them. The CDR3 region is CASSESRTVYGYTF. Written as DNA, the CDR3 is TGCGCCAGCAGTGAGTCTAGGACAGTCTATGGCTACACCTTC.